This record covers a single TCR beta chain. Its antigen specificity is not known. No per-base quality is available; no much larger clone lies one base away. From each donor, a single peripheral blood sample of approximately 110 mL on average was drawn into heparinised tubes. A BD FACSAria II and a panel including CD45RO, CCR7, CD25, CD127, CD95 and CD27 were used to sort naive, central memory, regulatory and stem cell-like memory CD4+ T cells. A purity above 95% was achieved for all sorted populations. PBMCs were isolated immediately by Lymphoprep density gradient centrifugation and stained directly without culture. Samples were stained and sorted in pairs, with one healthy donor and one patient per experiment, so that batch effects were minimized. The CDR3 runs 15 amino acids, cysteine and phenylalanine included. Only CDR3 DNA is held: 45 bases, read in frame from base 1. After removal of 5 bases from V and 4 bases from J, the junction retains 9 bases not matched to a gene. The germline V gene specifies SGHTA as CDR1 and FQGNSA as CDR2.

The data were taken from a study of beta chain features in type 1 diabetes (dated by TCRdb to about 2018). Looking at the study overall: Mean age, gender distribution, total cell number and subset yield were not different between patients and healthy donors. A total of 107,917,701 sorted cells were examined across all samples, and the number of cells per subset was strongly correlated with RNA yield. The study compared the TCRB repertoires of sorted circulating CD4+ T cell subsets in recently diagnosed type 1 diabetes patients with those in matched healthy donors. Whereas all 30 or so donors provided naive and central memory subsets, regulatory and stem cell-like memory subsets were isolated from just 8 patients and roughly 8 healthy donors.

Broad study findings and their caveats: A moderate but significant shortening of TCRB CDR3 length was observed in type 1 diabetes patients in all four CD4+ subsets. Shorter templates might have been favored by PCR, but patient and control samples were amplified and corrected together, so both groups would have been affected equally by any skew. Because the HLA sub-analyses included only small numbers of individuals, any influence of HLA type on TCRB rearrangement was left unresolved. Sequencing cDNA rather than genomic DNA could over-represent highly expressing activated cells, although activation and CD3 levels did not differ between groups. Patients with type 1 diabetes made fewer insertions and deleted more nucleotides at VDJ recombination sites, implying thymic rearrangement abnormalities. Naive, central memory and regulatory TCRB repertoires appeared to be more alike among patients than among healthy donors.

All of the isolated RNA was reverse transcribed with the High Capacity cDNA Reverse Transcription Kit, so expressed TCRB transcripts were sequenced. Deep immunoSEQ sequencing was performed on naive, central memory and regulatory T cell samples, with an average of about 4 million total reads per sample. After sorted cells were lysed in RLT buffer, RNA was extracted with DNase-treated RNeasy Micro or Mini kits, with the choice depending on cell number. To prevent cross-contamination, each cell subset was processed individually, whereas patient and healthy donor samples were processed jointly. Using the immunoSEQ multiplex PCR, TCRB sequences were amplified from cDNA into 87-bp fragments spanning the CDR3 region. Sequencing of the amplicons was done on the Illumina HiSeq platform. The original pipeline was this. Synthetic template baselines were used to correct PCR bias computationally, reads within Hamming distance 2 were collapsed, and singletons that could not be merged were discarded. Reads were aligned against IMGT so that V, D and J genes, CDR3 length and insertions or deletions at six rearrangement sites could be assigned. Within each subset, clonotype counts were normalized to sorted cell number, and only after that were true diversity and Gini coefficients computed with the tcR R package. The overlap coefficient, calculated on TCRB nucleotide sequences, was used to quantify repertoire sharing. Here the immuneACCESS table is served through TCRdb, limited to in-frame sequences with V and J called. Missing clones are a known gap in these copies; in checked studies unresolved V genes cover under half, and the rest lacks a known reason. V, J and clone size are taken as reported in that table, and D and trimming were inferred from the DNA itself. For this sample the table gives 140,000 to 150,000 clones, of which roughly 53% were detected only once. The ten largest account for roughly 0.42% of the sample.

This chain joins TRBV7-2 to TRBJ2-3; a stretch of 7 junction bases matches TRBD1. The clonotype was recovered from a young man in good health. The sequenced sample consisted of Tregs from blood. The cell subset or site label, as the study defines it: regulatory CD4+ T cells. The nucleotides read TGTGCCAGCAGCCCACACCGACAGGGCGCAGATACGCAGTATTTT. Its amino acids are CASSPHRQGADTQYF. Outside the CDR3, residues come from the reference TRBV7-2 and TRBJ2-3 proteins, so the full variable domain is: GAGVSQSPSNKVTEKGKDVELRCDPISGHTALYWYRQSLGQGLEFLIYFQGNSAPDKSGLPSDRFSAERTGGSVSTLTIQRTQQEDSAVYLCASSPHRQGADTQYFGPGTRLTVL.